A single sample is the source of the 10 T cell receptor beta chains below, sequenced in a study of T cells after yellow fever vaccination. TCRdb recomputed calls from the 5' RACE reads with MiXCR, one row per CDR3 protein. The sample has approximately 340,000 distinct CDR3 sequences; over 8% are singletons. The material was PBMCs, obtained on the day of the first yellow fever vaccination. The receptors derive from a man between 18 and 29 years old who received the YFV17D yellow fever vaccine.

This clonotype came up a few times. The chain couples TRBV11-2 to TRBJ2-3; D may be TRBD1 or TRBD2 (5 bases each). This CDR3 has 16 amino acids. The V end lost 0 bases, the J end lost 7 bases, and 17 bases lay between the germline ends. Germline CDR1 reads SGHAT; CDR2 reads FQNNGV. The DNA for the CDR3 is TGTGCCAGCAGCTTAGAATCGTGGGGGTGGACGAATACGCAGTATTTT. It is translated as CASSLESWGWTNTQYF.

The J gene is TRBJ2-5, the V gene TRBV5-4; D gene unclear. Germline V gene data show CDR1 as SGHNT and CDR2 as YYREEE (reference sequence). CDR3 length: 12 amino acids. Between the trimmed V and J ends, which lost 4 bases and 6 bases, there was a span of 10 bases. The chain's CDR3 is CASSTGSQTQYF. In DNA form, the CDR3 reads TGTGCCAGCAGCACCGGAAGCCAGACCCAGTACTTC.

The chain couples TRBV7-2 to TRBJ1-1; 7 positions agree with TRBD1. The junction had 10 bases not matched to a gene; V was cut back by 7 bases and J by 5 bases. From germline, CDR1 is SGHTA and CDR2 FQGNSA. CDR3 length: 14 residues. CDR3: CASTQGGDLTEAFF. The CDR3 bases are TGTGCCAGCACCCAGGGGGGGGATTTAACTGAAGCTTTCTTT.

CDR3 bases: TGTGCCAGCAGCTTGAACCCTAGCGGGGGGTGGAATGAGCAGTTCTTC. Its translation: CASSLNPSGGWNEQFF. The chain recombines TRBV7-9 with TRBJ2-1; 11 nucleotides line up with TRBD2. The CDR3 is 16 amino acids. Germline V gives CDR1 SEHNR, CDR2 FQNEAQ (reference sequence). V was pared by 3 bases and J by 7 bases, with 8 bases of the junction left unmatched.

The V call is TRBV14, the J call TRBJ1-2; 9 bases line up with TRBD1. V shed 4 bases and J 2 bases; nucleotides not matched to a gene: 5. This CDR3 region has 15 residues. The germline V gene encodes CDR1 SGHDN and CDR2 FVKESK. CDR3 nucleotide sequence: TGTGCCAGCAGCCCGACCGGGACAGGGAACTATGGCTACACCTTC. It is translated as CASSPTGTGNYGYTF.

V and J are TRBV12-3 or TRBV12-4 and TRBJ2-5; 8 nucleotides agree with TRBD2. Trimming at V came to 5 bases and at J to 5 bases, leaving 4 bases not matched to a gene. The CDR3 is 13 amino acids. CDR3 loop: CASSTGGLETQYF. CDR3 DNA sequence: TGTGCCAGCAGTACGGGGGGGCTTGAGACCCAGTACTTC.

The V gene is TRBV7-2, the J gene TRBJ2-7; D not resolved. Germline V lookup: CDR1 SGHTA, CDR2 FQGNSA. V lost 3 bases and J 3 bases, leaving 9 bases between the germline ends. The CDR3 runs to 13 residues. The CDR3 coding sequence is TGTGCCAGCAGCTTTACCCCGTTCTACGAGCAGTACGTC. Translated: CASSFTPFYEQYV.

The rearrangement joins TRBV29-1 to TRBJ2-5; a possible D gene is TRBD2 (7 bases). CDR3 length: 13 residues. Trimming took 7 bases from V and 4 from J, leaving 16 bases between them. Germline V gene lookup returns CDR1 SQVTM and CDR2 ANQGSEA. As DNA, the CDR3 is TGCAGCGCCGAGGGGGGGGGGCGAGAGACCCAGTACTTC. It encodes CSAEGGGRETQYF. Full variable domain (rest looked up from reference TRBV29-1 and TRBJ2-5): SAVISQKPSRDICQRGTSLTIQCQVDSQVTMMFWYRQQPGQSLTLIATANQGSEATYESGFVIDKFPISRPNLTFSTLTVSNMSPEDSSIYLCSAEGGGRETQYFGPGTRLLVL.

This clonotype was counted a few times. The rearrangement joins TRBV7-2 to TRBJ2-1; 9 bases match TRBD1. This CDR3 contains 14 residues. Germline assignment: CDR1 SGHTA and CDR2 FQGNSA. V was pared by 8 bases and J by 9 bases, with 11 bases of the junction left unmatched. The CDR3 region has the DNA TGTGCCAGCGGATACCGGGACAGGGTATTTGAGCAGTTCTTC. Its protein is CASGYRDRVFEQFF.

The chain couples TRBV13 to TRBJ2-2; 8 bases map to TRBD1. The CDR3 loop spans 16 amino acids. The ends lost 3 bases at V and 1 base at J; junction bases unmatched: 4. CDR1 PRHDT and CDR2 FYEKMQ come from the germline V gene (reference sequence). The CDR3 DNA reads as TGTGCCAGCAGCTTGCCCGGGACAGGGAACACCGGGGAGCTGTTTTTT. Protein product: CASSLPGTGNTGELFF.